This T cell receptor (beta chain) was profiled in a study of spatial heterogeneity in lung cancer (dated by TCRdb to about 2019). Study-level background: The donors were 60 to 80 patients from the lung TRACERx cohort who had early-stage, untreated non-small cell lung cancer. Follow-up PBMC samples were sequenced whenever available, with a median time to follow-up of 2 to 3 years after resection. Beta-chain transcripts were consistently detected in greater numbers than alpha-chain transcripts, which likely reflects a higher abundance of beta-chain transcripts. In the raw uncorrected reads, each unique combination of TCR and UMI appeared on average more than ten times. In non-small cell lung cancer, the study quantitatively compared TCR alpha and beta repertoires across several tumor regions, matched nontumor lung, and blood. TCR repertoire features were related to nonsynonymous mutation counts determined by whole-exome sequencing of tumor tissue. Both alpha and beta chains were TCR-sequenced in hundreds of tumor regions, under 70 matched nontumor lung samples and some 50 PBMC samples obtained at surgery. What the authors observed across the whole study: Ubiquitous expanded tumor TCRs showed up in blood more often at tumor resection than at routine follow-up. Additional single-cell paired TCR alpha and beta sequencing was considered necessary to confirm, at a functional level, the hypothesis that regional TCRs recognize regional mutations. Only approximately 13 patients were included in comparisons of baseline and follow-up blood repertoires.

The library was built by means of 5' RACE. Reads for this sample came from a NextSeq 500. To allow correction of PCR and sequencing errors, the TCR library protocol tagged every TCR cDNA molecule with a unique molecular identifier. In the original analysis: Decombinator tools were used for TCR identification, UMI-based error correction and CDR3 extraction. TCRs above a frequency of 2 per 1,000, corresponding to the top 1% of the tumor frequency distribution, were defined as expanded. Renyi diversity was calculated using the R vegan package after each repertoire was subsampled 100 times to 5,000 TCRs. CDR3 similarity networks were built from amino acid triplet string-kernel similarity, with CDR3s being connected when pairwise similarity was above 0.82. The raw public reads went through TCRdb reprocessing: fastp at Q25, MiXCR clone calling, in-frame beta chains kept. Each record represents a unique CDR3 protein, reported with the most common genes and DNA among its rows. For this entry, the V and J calls and clone size follow TCRdb and not the study's own pipeline. The sample contains about 52,000 distinct CDR3 sequences, 6% to 8.5% of them found a single time. About a third of the sample comes from the top ten.

Regarding this clonotype: This receptor's antigen is unknown. No quality values exist for individual bases; no much larger clone is one base distant.

Taken with the paper, the label for time point translates to: blood at routine non-recurrence follow-up after resection. TCR sequencing used whole RNA extracted from tumor and nontumor lung tissue, or from cryopreserved PBMC samples, without cell sorting. Only patients with enough RNA available from two or more tumor regions were chosen for TCR sequencing. Via the germline V gene (reference sequence), CDR1 is DFQATT and CDR2 SNEGSKA. V is trimmed back by 0 bases and J by 4 bases, and the junction contains 6 bases that no gene match accounts for. The CDR3 runs 15 residues from the cysteine to the phenylalanine. The DNA shown is the 45-base CDR3, in frame from base 1.

The sequence is built from TRBV20-1 and TRBJ2-7, with 10 junctional bases fitting TRBD2. The starting material was PBMCs, obtained at follow-up. This sequence originates from a female donor with early-stage non-small cell lung cancer. The CDR3 reads as follows: CSAREGSGGTYEQYF. Here is the DNA: TGCAGTGCTAGAGAAGGTAGCGGGGGGACATACGAGCAGTACTTC.